This T cell receptor (beta chain) was recorded in a study of PD-L1 blockade in urothelial cancer (dated by TCRdb to the late 2010s). At the level of the whole study: Every patient began therapy in the mid-2010s and was given atezolizumab 1,200 mg intravenously every 3 weeks. About 90% of the roughly 29 patients were males with bladder-origin urothelial cancer, and about 60% of the roughly 29 reported a prior smoking history. An ECOG performance status of 0 or 1 was recorded for the patients, and 0 to 3 prior chemotherapy regimens had been received by the patients. Blood samples were analyzed at 3 weeks after treatment start (second dose) and at 6 weeks after treatment start. Blood samples yielded a median of roughly 150,000 T cells and roughly 80,000 unique TCRs, with median clonality about 0.08. Somatic, immune and clinical correlates of response to PD-L1 blockade with atezolizumab in urothelial cancer were the focus of an exploratory multi-omic analysis. Pretreatment tumor samples and matched peripheral blood, collected serially before and after atezolizumab treatment, underwent TCR sequencing. Durable clinical benefit meant progression-free survival longer than 6 months, and TCR features were also tested against progression-free and overall survival. In the same patients who had TCR sequencing, pretreatment tumors also underwent whole exome sequencing and RNA sequencing. Durable clinical benefit was achieved by nine patients but not by the remaining 20. Pretreatment blood TCR-seq was available for about 28 patients, at least one posttreatment blood collection was obtained for about 24 patients, and tumor TCR-seq was available for about 24 patients.

Comments on this clone: Its antigen is not yet known. No base quality information exists; no much larger clone differs at one position.

Study-wide conclusions, independent of this receptor: Among patients with durable benefit, tumor-associated TCR clones showed greater expansion in peripheral blood 3 weeks after treatment started (n ≈ 20, p = 0.022). A pretreatment peripheral blood TCR clonality below the median was linked to improved progression-free and overall survival. Because of the small sample size (n ≈ 31) and the many exploratory analyses performed, the results are intended to be regarded as hypothesis-generating.

Synthetic TCR analog templates were spiked into each PCR to estimate absolute template abundance from read counts. Using the immunoSEQ assay, TCRbeta CDR3 regions were amplified from genomic DNA with bias-controlled V and J gene primers. Sequencing of rearranged TCRbeta segments was done at approximately 20X coverage. In the authors' own workflow: Sequencing errors were corrected by clustering, and CDR3s were annotated against IMGT so that V, D and J genes could be assigned. Out-of-frame and stop-codon sequences were excluded, and only productive TCRbeta rearrangements were used in downstream analyses. Clonality was computed as one minus Shannon entropy normalized by the log of the number of unique productive sequences. Fisher's exact test with Benjamini-Hochberg correction, using a cutoff of adjusted p below 0.01, was how clones that differed between time points or between blood and tumor were identified. TCRdb's version of the immuneACCESS table is confined to in-frame rearrangements and falls short of the full clone set. An unresolved V gene accounts for under half of the shortfall where checked; the remainder is of unknown origin. V and J calls and clone size follow that table, whereas D and trimming were derived from the DNA. Recorded for this sample are under 60,000 clones; around 84% of them occurred a single time. More than 3% of the sample goes to the ten largest clones.

The label giving this sample's time point can be read as: pretreatment peripheral blood. A cohort of about 30 patients with locally advanced or metastatic urothelial carcinoma, treated at Memorial Sloan Kettering on a trial protocol, was included. Peripheral blood mononuclear cells were collected from each patient pretreatment and during treatment, giving between 1 and 8 total time points per patient. The Qiagen DNeasy Blood extraction kit was used to purify genomic DNA from total PBMCs and tumor samples. PBMCs were collected pretreatment and during treatment and were isolated and stored as previously described. Germline trimming: 4 bases from V, 1 base from J; junction bases outside gene matches: 8. CDR1 and CDR2, looked up from the germline V gene, are MGHRA and YSYEKL. The CDR3 numbers 16 residues from cysteine through phenylalanine. The DNA shown is the 48-base CDR3, in frame from base 1.

The source is a man between 65 and 80 years old with urothelial cancer. Recombination connected TRBV4-1 to TRBJ2-5, with 8 middle bases fitting TRBD1. The sample was PBMCs, taken around atezolizumab (anti-PD-L1) treatment. The CDR3 protein: CASSPSIGTGQETQYF. The DNA sequence is given as TGCGCCAGCAGCCCGAGCATCGGGACAGGCCAAGAGACCCAGTACTTC.